The clone carrying this T cell receptor beta chain was counted between two and nine times. The CDR3 spans 12 residues. Germline V lookup: CDR1 SGHAT, CDR2 FQNNGV. The junction had 0 bases not matched to a gene; V was cut back by 0 bases and J by 7 bases. This sample is drawn from a study of control samples from healthy donors and cancer patients. TCRdb's table, derived via immunoSEQ multiplex PCR, lists solely in-frame clones and lacks some. The sample consists of 130,000 or so clones, roughly nine tenths of them appearing once. The chain has TRBV11-2 and TRBJ2-7, with 7 bases lining up with TRBD2. The origin of this receptor is a man in his fifties with head and neck cancer. Source material: PBMCs. CDR3 coding DNA: TGTGCCAGCAGCTTAGAAGCGGGGGAGCAGTACTTC. It codes for CASSLEAGEQYF.